These T cell receptor beta chains were read from a single sample in a study of Ad26.COV2.S vaccination and SARS-CoV-2 variants. Method: immunoSEQ multiplex PCR; TCRdb's copy keeps in-frame clones and lacks some. Found here are roughly 380,000 clones, roughly nine tenths of them singletons; the top ten hold about 3.8%. This specimen consisted of peripheral blood, obtained after recovery from COVID-19. The source of these receptors is a human donor who had recovered from COVID-19. Both conserved end residues are part of each CDR3. Fields, in order: D gene, V gene, J gene, clone size, CDR3 protein, CDR3 DNA. D genes are given only for firm matches. The size of a clone is reported for some rows only, either as once, few or many, or as a class for expanded clones.

TRBD1,TRBV27,TRBJ2-5,NA,CASRPGQGRETQYF,TGTGCCAGCAGGCCGGGACAGGGGCGAGAGACCCAGTACTTC
NA,TRBV19,TRBJ1-1,NA,CASRGPGGTEAFF,TGTGCCAGTAGGGGGCCGGGCGGGACTGAAGCTTTCTTT
TRBD2,TRBV27,TRBJ2-1,NA,CASTRGGPYNEQFF,TGTGCCAGCACCCGGGGGGGCCCCTACAATGAGCAGTTCTTC
TRBD2,TRBV27,TRBJ2-2,NA,CASSLTPPGLAGGPGNTGELFF,TGTGCCAGCAGTTTAACCCCCCCCGGACTAGCGGGGGGGCCGGGGAACACCGGGGAGCTGTTTTTT
TRBD1,TRBV5-4,TRBJ1-2,NA,CASSFYSGTVSPRPYGYTF,TGTGCCAGCAGCTTTTATTCCGGGACAGTTTCCCCCCGCCCCTATGGCTACACCTTC
NA,TRBV7-6,TRBJ1-5,NA,CASSLVTGPRQPQHF,TGTGCCAGCAGCTTAGTAACGGGACCGCGCCAGCCCCAGCATTTT
NA,TRBV27,TRBJ1-2,NA,CASSFLPQQGDGYTF,TGTGCCAGCAGTTTTCTTCCACAACAGGGAGATGGCTACACCTTC
NA,TRBV7-8,TRBJ1-5,NA,CASSSVQQPQHF,TGTGCCAGCAGCTCGGTTCAACAGCCCCAGCATTTT
TRBD2,TRBV7-9,TRBJ2-2,NA,CASSRRGTSNNNTGELFF,TGTGCCAGCAGCCGGCGGGGGACTTCTAACAATAACACCGGGGAGCTGTTTTTT
NA,TRBV9,TRBJ1-6,NA,CASSGTGINSPLHF,TGTGCCAGCAGCGGAACAGGGATTAATTCACCCCTCCACTTT
NA,TRBV10-3,TRBJ2-7,NA,CAISESKNRSPYEQYF,TGTGCCATCAGTGAGTCGAAGAACAGGTCCCCCTACGAGCAGTACTTC
NA,TRBV7-9,TRBJ2-7,NA,CASSSPASYEQYF,TGTGCCAGCAGCTCACCGGCCTCGTACGAGCAGTACTTC
NA,TRBV6-2/TRBV6-3,TRBJ1-2,NA,CASSYSTAGRWGYTF,TGTGCCAGCAGTTACTCGACGGCAGGGAGATGGGGCTACACCTTC
NA,TRBV6-5,TRBJ2-7,NA,CASGAGTSYEQYF,TGTGCCAGCGGCGCAGGGACGTCCTACGAGCAGTACTTC
NA,TRBV27,TRBJ1-2,NA,CASSLMGNYGYTF,TGTGCCAGCAGTTTAATGGGGAACTATGGCTACACCTTC
NA,TRBV5-1,TRBJ1-1,NA,CASSLGARNTEAFF,TGCGCCAGCAGCTTGGGGGCGCGGAACACTGAAGCTTTCTTT
NA,TRBV19,TRBJ2-7,NA,CASKHRSSYEQYF,TGTGCCAGTAAGCACAGGAGCTCCTACGAGCAGTACTTC
NA,TRBV7-3,TRBJ1-2,NA,CASNPGRGEFGYTF,TGTGCCAGCAACCCCGGCAGAGGCGAATTTGGGTACACCTTC
NA,TRBV9,TRBJ2-7,NA,CASSVRPSYEQYF,TGTGCCAGCAGCGTCCGTCCCTCCTACGAGCAGTACTTC
NA,TRBV12-3/TRBV12-4,TRBJ1-1,once,CASSSIMNTEAFF,TGTGCCAGCAGTTCGATAATGAACACTGAAGCTTTCTTT
NA,TRBV4-1,TRBJ2-7,NA,CASSQSGTGAYEQYF,TGCGCCAGCAGCCAATCCGGGACGGGTGCCTACGAGCAGTACTTC
NA,TRBV27,TRBJ1-5,NA,CASRDIYSNQPQHF,TGTGCCAGCAGAGACATCTATAGCAATCAGCCCCAGCATTTT
NA,TRBV19,TRBJ1-2,NA,CASMGGNNYGYTF,TGTGCCAGTATGGGGGGGAACAACTATGGCTACACCTTC
NA,TRBV2,TRBJ1-2,NA,CASRPVSPYGYTF,TGTGCCAGCAGGCCTGTCTCGCCCTATGGCTACACCTTC
NA,TRBV4-3,TRBJ2-2,NA,CASSQWSGELFF,TGCGCCAGCAGCCAATGGTCCGGGGAGCTGTTTTTT
TRBD2,TRBV5-1,TRBJ2-3,once,CASSLRGLGLDTQYF,TGCGCCAGCAGCTTGAGGGGACTAGGGTTAGATACGCAGTATTTT
NA,TRBV7-2,TRBJ1-5,NA,CASSQRTGTASNQPQHF,TGTGCCAGCAGCCAACGAACCGGGACGGCTAGCAATCAGCCCCAGCATTTT
NA,TRBV5-8,TRBJ2-1,NA,CASSLQYNEQFF,TGTGCCAGCAGCTTGCAGTACAATGAGCAGTTCTTC
TRBD1,TRBV6-2/TRBV6-3,TRBJ2-5,NA,CASSPTGFGTQYF,TGTGCCAGCAGTCCGACAGGGTTCGGGACCCAGTACTTC
NA,TRBV3-1/TRBV3-2,TRBJ1-2,few,CASSHPSTLNYGYTF,TGTGCCAGCAGCCACCCCTCGACTCTAAACTATGGCTACACCTTC
TRBD1,TRBV19,TRBJ1-6,NA,CASTPTGDSSPLHF,TGTGCCAGTACCCCGACAGGGGACAGTTCACCCCTCCACTTT
TRBD1,TRBV11-3,TRBJ2-7,NA,CASSPGQAPYEQYF,TGTGCCAGCAGCCCCGGACAGGCGCCCTACGAGCAGTACTTC
NA,TRBV7-9,TRBJ1-4,NA,CASSSGQYEKLFF,TGTGCCAGCAGCTCAGGACAGTATGAAAAACTGTTTTTT
TRBD1,TRBV5-6,TRBJ1-3,NA,CASSFGTGISGNTIYF,TGTGCCAGCAGTTTCGGGACAGGGATCTCTGGAAACACCATATATTTT
NA,TRBV5-6,TRBJ2-3,NA,CASSLGQGGDTQYF,TGTGCCAGCAGCTTGGGACAGGGAGGGGATACGCAGTATTTT
NA,TRBV10-1,TRBJ1-2,NA,CASSEGRGGYTF,TGCGCCAGCAGTGAGGGGCGGGGTGGCTACACCTTC
TRBD2,TRBV9,TRBJ2-1,NA,CASSSTSGGPNEQFF,TGTGCCAGCAGCTCAACTAGCGGGGGGCCCAATGAGCAGTTCTTC
NA,TRBV19,TRBJ1-2,NA,CASSIPRGGPRGYTF,TGTGCCAGTAGTATCCCACGGGGGGGCCCCCGTGGCTACACCTTC
TRBD1,TRBV27,TRBJ1-4,NA,CASSPADRGEKLFF,TGTGCCAGCAGCCCGGCGGACAGGGGGGAAAAACTGTTTTTT
NA,TRBV12-5,TRBJ1-1,NA,CASGLTFHKNTEAFF,TGTGCTAGTGGTTTGACATTTCACAAGAACACTGAAGCTTTCTTT
TRBD1,TRBV5-1,TRBJ1-1,NA,CASSVPTGVNTEAFF,TGCGCCAGCAGCGTACCTACAGGGGTTAACACTGAAGCTTTCTTT
NA,TRBV7-9,TRBJ1-6,NA,CASTRGDSYNSPLHF,TGTGCCAGCACCAGGGGAGACTCCTATAATTCACCCCTCCACTTT
NA,TRBV7-6,TRBJ1-1,NA,CASSLILGRIEEAFF,TGTGCCAGCAGCTTAATTCTTGGCAGGATAGAAGAAGCTTTCTTT
NA,TRBV7-9,TRBJ2-7,NA,CASSLALGGEQYF,TGTGCCAGCAGCTTAGCGTTGGGGGGCGAGCAGTACTTC
NA,TRBV4-1,TRBJ2-7,NA,CASSQEVTGPFYEQYF,TGCGCCAGCAGCCAAGAAGTGACAGGTCCTTTCTACGAGCAGTACTTC
NA,TRBV10-1,TRBJ1-4,NA,CASSESGPHEKLFF,TGCGCCAGCAGTGAGTCGGGACCTCATGAAAAACTGTTTTTT
NA,TRBV7-6,TRBJ2-2,NA,CASSLAGRRKTGELFF,TGTGCCAGCAGCTTAGCGGGACGGAGAAAGACCGGGGAGCTGTTTTTT
NA,TRBV6-6,TRBJ2-5,once,CASRGLGQQETQYF,TGTGCCAGCAGGGGCCTTGGACAGCAAGAGACCCAGTACTTC